The 22 T cell receptor beta chains below all came from one sample that was sequenced in a study of control samples from healthy donors and cancer patients. Sequencing was performed with immunoSEQ multiplex PCR; in TCRdb, only in-frame clones are kept and a portion is missing. Of some 22,000 clones in the sample, 84% were seen once. Material: PBMCs. The receptor source for this set is a man in his 60s with colorectal cancer.

The chain has TRBV27 and TRBJ2-5; either TRBD1 or TRBD2 may fit D (5 bases each). The CDR3 covers 15 residues. Trimming took 3 bases from V and 0 from J, leaving 11 bases between them. The germline V gene has CDR1 MNHEY and CDR2 SMNVEV (reference sequence). CDR3 sequence reads: CASSFWGNYQETQYF. Written as DNA, the CDR3 is TGTGCCAGCAGTTTCTGGGGGAATTACCAAGAGACCCAGTACTTC.

This rearrangement joins TRBV6-5 to TRBJ1-6; 8 nucleotides match TRBD1. J gave up 5 bases and V 7 bases, and 7 bases lay outside the gene matches. This CDR3 has 15 amino acids. Germline-derived CDR1 and CDR2 are MNHEY and SVGAGI. CDR3 nucleotide sequence: TGTGCCAGCACCGTGACAGGGGCAGATAATTCACCCCTCCACTTT. This sequence encodes CASTVTGADNSPLHF.

This clone has just a few counts. This sequence joins TRBV10-3 and TRBJ2-5; D unresolved. The V gene's germline CDR1 is ENHRY and CDR2 SYGVKD. The V and J ends lost 4 bases and 4 bases respectively, with 4 bases between them. The CDR3 has 11 amino acids. The CDR3, as DNA: TGTGCCATCAGTGCGGGAGAGACCCAGTACTTC. Encoded protein: CAISAGETQYF.

This clone occurred a few times. The chain is built from TRBV6-1 and TRBJ1-5; 8 bases match TRBD1. The CDR3 is 15 amino acids. With 2 bases clipped from V and 4 bases from J, the junction kept 4 bases outside the gene matches. Germline assignment: CDR1 MNHNS and CDR2 SASEGT. In DNA, the CDR3 is TGTGCCAGCAGTGAACTTAGGACAGGGAATCAGCCCCAGCATTTT. Encoded protein: CASSELRTGNQPQHF.

The chain couples TRBV11-1 to TRBJ2-3; 7 bases fit TRBD2. CDR3 length: 16 amino acids. J was trimmed by 2 bases and V by 5 bases; bases with no gene match: 10. Germline V gene lookup returns CDR1 SGHAT and CDR2 FQDESV (reference sequence). CDR3 sequence (DNA): TGTGCCAGCAGCCCGGGACTAAACTACCTCACAGATACGCAGTATTTT. Protein product: CASSPGLNYLTDTQYF.

The rearrangement uses TRBV2 and TRBJ1-4; TRBD1 might be the D (6 bases). In germline, CDR1 is SNHLY, CDR2 FYNNEI. The CDR3 consists of 18 residues. V lost 6 bases to trimming and J lost 8 bases, with 28 bases between them. The CDR3 coding sequence is TGTGCCAGCAGCGCCAATAGGGACATACCCACAAAGTACGAAAAACTGTTTTTT. Protein product: CASSANRDIPTKYEKLFF.

The CDR3 DNA reads as TGTGCCAGCAGCCGAGGACAGGGGGCGAACACCGGGGAGCTGTTTTTT. It is translated as CASSRGQGANTGELFF. This chain connects TRBV11-2 to TRBJ2-2; TRBD1 aligns across 10 bases. CDR3 length: 16 amino acids. Per germline, CDR1 SGHAT and CDR2 FQNNGV. The junction had 3 bases not matched to a gene; V was cut back by 5 bases and J by 0 bases.

Remarks on this clone: Within the sample, other DNA sequences also encode this same CDR3. The genes are TRBV2 and TRBJ2-3; D ambiguous. Between the trimmed V and J ends, which lost 5 bases and 5 bases, there was a span of 5 bases. The CDR3 totals 11 residues. Germline V gene lookup returns CDR1 SNHLY and CDR2 FYNNEI. As DNA, the CDR3 is TGTGCCAGCAGTCTGGGAGATACGCAGTATTTT. The encoded protein is CASSLGDTQYF.

The rearrangement links TRBV7-2 to TRBJ1-3; perhaps TRBD1 as D (5 bases). The ends were cut back, 5 bases at V and 3 bases at J, with 17 bases in the middle. The germline CDR1 and CDR2 sequences are SGHTA and FQGNSA. This CDR3 region has 16 residues. CDR3 protein: CASSERAGRFGNTIYF. The CDR3 DNA follows: TGTGCCAGCAGCGAGAGGGCAGGGAGGTTTGGAAACACCATATATTTT.

This chain links TRBV3-1 (or the pseudogene TRBV3-2) with TRBJ2-2; D remains unclear. V was pared by 0 bases and J by 1 base, with 15 bases between. The germline CDR1 and CDR2 sequences are LGHDT and YNNKEL (reference sequence). The CDR3 spans 18 residues. The CDR3 nucleotides are TGTGCCAGCAGCCAAGAGCCCCAGTGGCCTCAGAACACCGGGGAGCTGTTTTTT. As protein: CASSQEPQWPQNTGELFF.

A few counts support this clone. The chain couples TRBV7-6 to TRBJ2-1; TRBD2 matches at 7 bases. Trimming removed 1 base from V and 4 bases from J; junction bases left unmatched: 4. The germline V gene encodes CDR1 SGHVS and CDR2 FNYEAQ. There are 15 residues in the CDR3. The CDR3 DNA sequence: TGTGCCAGCAGCTTAGTCGTCGGGGGGTACAATGAGCAGTTCTTC. It encodes CASSLVVGGYNEQFF.

The rearrangement links TRBV10-2 to TRBJ2-7; tentative D call: TRBD2 (6 bases). Deletions cut 3 bases from V and 4 bases from J, with 10 bases between. The germline CDR1 and CDR2 sequences are WSHSY and SAAADI. This CDR3 comprises 13 residues. In nucleotides, the CDR3 is TGCGCCAGCAGTGACCAGGAGGGTTACGAGCAGTACGTC. Protein: CASSDQEGYEQYV.

The V gene is TRBV5-1, the J gene TRBJ2-5, with D unresolved. Germline V CDR1 and CDR2: SGHRS, YFSETQ. CDR3 size: 13 residues. V dropped 2 bases and J dropped 2 bases, with 7 bases sitting between them. The CDR3 loop reads CASSLQIQETQYF. The CDR3 DNA is TGCGCCAGCAGCTTACAGATTCAAGAGACCCAGTACTTC.

The V call is TRBV5-4, the J call TRBJ1-5; D is possibly TRBD1 (6 bases). V was cut by 2 bases and J by 7 bases, with 10 bases left in between. Per germline, CDR1 SGHNT and CDR2 YYREEE (reference sequence). The CDR3 loop spans 13 amino acids. CDR3 in amino acids: CASSLGGSQPQHF. The CDR3, as DNA: TGTGCCAGCAGCTTAGGGGGAAGCCAGCCCCAGCATTTT.

V gene TRBV5-1 combines with J gene TRBJ2-3, with D perhaps matching TRBD1 (6 bases). Germline CDR1 reads SGHRS; CDR2 reads YFSETQ. V lost 7 bases and J lost 6, with 12 bases in between. The CDR3 is 12 amino acids. The CDR3 sequence: CASLGAGDTQYF. DNA for the CDR3: TGCGCCAGCCTGGGGGCCGGGGATACGCAGTATTTT.

The chain combines TRBV21-1 with TRBJ2-7; the table's D call, TRBD2, was not checked against the DNA. TRBV21-1 corresponds to a pseudogene. This CDR3 is built from 9 residues. In DNA form, the CDR3 reads TGTGCCAGCATCGTGGAGCAGTACGTC. This gives the protein CASIVEQYV.

This clone was observed a handful of times. The V call is TRBV5-4, the J call TRBJ1-1, with D possibly matching TRBD1 (6 bases). V was cut by 0 bases and J by 4 bases, with 16 bases left in between. CDR3 size: 16 residues. Germline values: CDR1 SGHNT, CDR2 YYREEE (reference sequence). The CDR3 sequence: CASSLDRAPSGTEAFF. Written as DNA, the CDR3 is TGTGCCAGCAGCTTGGACAGGGCCCCGTCCGGCACTGAAGCTTTCTTT. Full variable domain (remainder filled in from reference TRBV5-4 and TRBJ1-1): ETGVTQSPTHLIKTRGQQVTLRCSSQSGHNTVSWYQQALGQGPQFIFQYYREEENGRGNFPPRFSGLQFPNYSSELNVNALELDDSALYLCASSLDRAPSGTEAFFGQGTRLTVV.

The V call is TRBV6-2 or TRBV6-3, the J call TRBJ2-7, with D perhaps given as TRBD1 or TRBD2 (5 bases each). Germline V gene data show CDR1 as MNHEY and CDR2 as SVGEGT. The CDR3 covers 14 residues. Trimming removed 2 bases from V and 3 bases from J, with 11 bases in between. The CDR3 DNA is TGTGCCAGCAGTTACGGGGGTTCTGACTACGAGCAGTACGTC. Translating gives CASSYGGSDYEQYV.

The V gene is TRBV5-1, the J gene TRBJ2-1, with 10 bases identical to TRBD1. CDR1 and CDR2 from the germline V gene are SGHRS and YFSETQ. CDR3 length: 15 residues. V shed 0 bases and J 6 bases; nucleotides not matched to a gene: 3. CDR3 sequence reads: CASSLDGTGVNEQFF. CDR3 bases: TGCGCCAGCAGCTTGGATGGGACAGGGGTCAATGAGCAGTTCTTC.

This clone has only a few counts. The V gene is TRBV21-1, the J gene TRBJ1-5. TRBV21-1 represents a pseudogene. The CDR3 is 17 amino acids. CDR3 DNA: TGTGCCAGCAGCAAAGGGGAGGAGGGGGAGGGCAATCAGCCCCAGCATTTT. It codes for CASSKGEEGEGNQPQHF.

This sequence joins TRBV9 and TRBJ2-5, with 15 bases that match TRBD2. Germline V gene data show CDR1 as SGDLS and CDR2 as YYNGEE. The CDR3 totals 17 residues. The V gene end was trimmed by 3 bases and the J gene end by 0 bases; junction bases not matched to a gene: 3. The CDR3 DNA reads as TGTGCCAGCAGCGATGGGACTAGCGGGGGGCACCAAGAGACCCAGTACTTC. This translates into CASSDGTSGGHQETQYF.

The rearrangement links TRBV5-6 to TRBJ1-1; tentative D call: TRBD1 (5 bases). V lost 4 bases to trimming and J lost 5 bases, with 9 bases between them. Germline V gene data show CDR1 as SGHDT and CDR2 as YYEEEE. This CDR3 contains 12 residues. In DNA, the CDR3 is TGTGCCAGCAGCAGGGGTCCGACTGAAGCTTTCTTT. Translating gives CASSRGPTEAFF.